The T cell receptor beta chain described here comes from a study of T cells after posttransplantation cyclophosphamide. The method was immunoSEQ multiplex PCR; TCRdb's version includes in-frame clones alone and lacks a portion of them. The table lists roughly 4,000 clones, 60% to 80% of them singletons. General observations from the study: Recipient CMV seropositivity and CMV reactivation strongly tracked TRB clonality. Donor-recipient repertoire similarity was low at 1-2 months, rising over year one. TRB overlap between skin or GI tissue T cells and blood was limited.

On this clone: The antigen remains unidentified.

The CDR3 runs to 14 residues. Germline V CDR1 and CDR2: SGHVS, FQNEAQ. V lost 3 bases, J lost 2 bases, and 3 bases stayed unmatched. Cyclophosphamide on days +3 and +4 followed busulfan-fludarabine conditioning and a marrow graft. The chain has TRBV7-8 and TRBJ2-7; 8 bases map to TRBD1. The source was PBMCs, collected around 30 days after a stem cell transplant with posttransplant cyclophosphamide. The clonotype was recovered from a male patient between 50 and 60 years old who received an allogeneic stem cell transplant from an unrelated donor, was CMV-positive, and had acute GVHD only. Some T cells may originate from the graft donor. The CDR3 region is CASSFRDRPYEQYF. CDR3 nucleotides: TGTGCCAGCAGCTTCCGGGACAGGCCCTACGAGCAGTACTTC.